Below, 10 T cell receptor beta chains from the same sample are listed, as sequenced in a study of T cells in Graves' hyperthyroidism and ophthalmopathy. TCR beta CDR3 regions were amplified from RNA. With the HTBI primer set, the TCR CDR3 went through a first round of RT-PCR. A single record per CDR3 protein comes from TCRdb applying MiXCR to the multiplex PCR reads. In the table there are about 260,000 distinct CDR3 sequences, less than 30% of which are singletons. Specimen: blood. Receptor source: a man in his forties or fifties with Graves' hyperthyroidism that later progressed to Graves' ophthalmopathy.

The chain is built from TRBV20-1 and TRBJ2-5; D is tentatively TRBD1 or TRBD2 (6 bases each). Trimming left V 4 bases short and J 5 bases short, with 20 bases between. Germline lookup yields CDR1 DFQATT and CDR2 SNEGSKA (reference sequence). CDR3 size: 15 residues. This CDR3 is CSATGGWQGRETQYF. The CDR3 nucleotides read TGCAGTGCTACTGGGGGGTGGCAGGGGAGGGAGACCCAGTACTTC.

This clonotype occurred many times. The chain joins TRBV19 to TRBJ1-5; D might be TRBD1 (6 bases). The germline V gene has CDR1 LNHDA and CDR2 SQIVND (reference sequence). The V end lost 5 bases, the J end lost 5 bases, and 10 bases lay between the germline ends. CDR3 length: 13 amino acids. The CDR3 DNA sequence: TGTGCCAGTAGTTCAACAGGGCATCAGCCCCAGCATTTT. The encoded protein is CASSSTGHQPQHF.

This clonotype appeared many times. This rearrangement joins TRBV20-1 to TRBJ2-5, with D maybe TRBD1 (6 bases). Germline assignment: CDR1 DFQATT and CDR2 SNEGSKA (reference sequence). The V and J ends lost 3 bases and 2 bases respectively, with 13 bases between them. This CDR3 comprises 14 residues. The CDR3 protein is CSASSFRGQETQYF. The CDR3 DNA is TGCAGTGCTAGTAGTTTCAGGGGTCAAGAGACCCAGTACTTC.

This clonotype was counted at least ten times. The rearrangement links TRBV24-1 to TRBJ2-5, with 11 nucleotides matching TRBD1. The CDR3 covers 16 residues. Germline lookup yields CDR1 KGHDR and CDR2 SFDVKD. The junction had 7 bases not matched to a gene; V was cut back by 3 bases and J by 5 bases. CDR3 in DNA: TGTGCCACCAGTGATCCGCGACGGGACAGGGGGGAGACCCAGTACTTC. Translation: CATSDPRRDRGETQYF.

This clonotype was recorded at least ten times. The chain links TRBV29-1 to TRBJ2-2; TRBD2 matches 8 bases. V lost 2 bases and J lost 4; bases outside the gene matches: 6. The V gene's germline CDR1 is SQVTM and CDR2 ANQGSEA. This CDR3 region has 15 residues. Written as DNA, the CDR3 is TGCAGCGTTGAAAAGGCGGGACTAGGCACCGGGGAGCTGTTTTTT. This gives the protein CSVEKAGLGTGELFF.

As for this clonotype: At one end, the junction sequence differs from germline, possibly due to a read error. This chain uses TRBV2 with TRBJ1-1; D might be TRBD1 (6 bases). From germline, CDR1 is SNHLY and CDR2 FYNNEI. The CDR3 covers 14 residues. CDR3 nucleotides: TGTGCCAGCAGTACAGGGACCCTGAATACTGAAGCTTTCTTT. Protein product: CASSTGTLNTEAFF.

This clonotype was seen more than once but under ten times. The chain uses TRBV29-1 and TRBJ2-7; D not resolved. Germline CDR1 is SQVTM and CDR2 is ANQGSEA. The CDR3 is 11 amino acids. The V end was cut by 6 bases, the J end by 3 bases, with 9 bases between. The CDR3 region is CSVLVNYEQYF. CDR3 nucleotide sequence: TGCAGCGTGCTCGTGAACTACGAGCAGTACTTC.

This clonotype was seen ten or more times. J is TRBJ2-7 and V is TRBV20-1; D may be TRBD1 (6 bases). The CDR3 runs to 14 residues. From germline, CDR1 is DFQATT and CDR2 SNEGSKA (reference sequence). Trimming cost V 3 bases and J 6 bases, with 18 bases left between them. The CDR3 bases are TGCAGTGCTAGGACCCTACAGGGAATCGGCGAGCAGTACTTC. Translating it yields CSARTLQGIGEQYF.

This clonotype was detected only a few times. This chain joins TRBV19 and TRBJ1-1; D is ambiguous. The CDR3 has 13 residues. Trimming shortened V by 7 bases and J by 0 bases, and 9 bases separated the two germline ends. From germline, CDR1 is LNHDA and CDR2 SQIVND (reference sequence). The CDR3 DNA sequence: TGTGCCAGTAATCCGGGGATGAACACTGAAGCTTTCTTT. Its protein is CASNPGMNTEAFF.

The V and J genes are TRBV27 and TRBJ2-7, with D perhaps being TRBD1 or TRBD2 (6 bases each). Trimming cost V 2 bases and J 4 bases, with 15 bases left between them. The CDR3 runs to 15 residues. Germline V lookup: CDR1 MNHEY, CDR2 SMNVEV (reference sequence). The CDR3 nucleotides are TGTGCCAGCAGTTTAGGGTTAGGGGGGATATACGAGCAGTACTTC. Translated, it gives CASSLGLGGIYEQYF.